At least ten counts were recorded for the clone carrying this TCR beta chain. The antigen remains unidentified. This sample is drawn from a study of T cells in Graves' hyperthyroidism and ophthalmopathy. Study-wide points: Ophthalmopathy was model-predicted a median about six months pre-onset.

Used for diagnoses were clinical symptoms, serum thyroxine and TRAb, thyroid ultrasound and orbital computed tomography. The CDR3 extends over 15 amino acids. Germline V CDR1 and CDR2: SGHAT, FQNNGV. With 5 bases removed from V and 4 bases from J, the gap between germline ends came to 17 bases. RNA transcripts were the template for amplifying TCR beta CDR3 regions. The primer set for the first-round RT-PCR of the TCR CDR3 was HTBI. TCRdb re-called the multiplex PCR reads with MiXCR, one entry per CDR3 protein. The sample comprises 360,000 or so distinct CDR3 sequences, 13% to 15% of which are singletons, and under 25% rests with the top ten.

The clonotype was recovered from a woman aged 60 to 75 with Graves' ophthalmopathy. The chain joins TRBV11-2 to TRBJ1-2, with a possible D match to TRBD1 (5 bases). Source material: blood. The CDR3 spells CASSRRRGEGYGYTF. Written as DNA, the CDR3 is TGTGCCAGCAGCCGTCGGAGAGGGGAGGGCTATGGCTACACCTTC.